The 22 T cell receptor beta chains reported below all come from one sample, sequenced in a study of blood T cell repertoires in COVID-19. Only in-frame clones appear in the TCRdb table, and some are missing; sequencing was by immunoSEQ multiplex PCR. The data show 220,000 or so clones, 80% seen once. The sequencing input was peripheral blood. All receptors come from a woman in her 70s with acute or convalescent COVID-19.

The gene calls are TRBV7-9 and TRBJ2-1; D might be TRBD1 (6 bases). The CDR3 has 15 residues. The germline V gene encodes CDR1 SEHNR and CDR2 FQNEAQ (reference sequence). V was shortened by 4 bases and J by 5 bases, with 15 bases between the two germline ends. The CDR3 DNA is TGTGCCAGCAGCTCCGACCACAGGGTCAACAATGAGCAGTTCTTC. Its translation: CASSSDHRVNNEQFF.

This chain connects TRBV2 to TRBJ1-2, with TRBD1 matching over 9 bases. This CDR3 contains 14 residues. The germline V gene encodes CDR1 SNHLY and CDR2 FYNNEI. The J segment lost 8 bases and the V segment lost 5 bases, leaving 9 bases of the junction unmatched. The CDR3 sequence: CASSPIQGARGYTF. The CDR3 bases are TGTGCCAGCAGTCCGATACAGGGGGCGCGAGGCTACACCTTC.

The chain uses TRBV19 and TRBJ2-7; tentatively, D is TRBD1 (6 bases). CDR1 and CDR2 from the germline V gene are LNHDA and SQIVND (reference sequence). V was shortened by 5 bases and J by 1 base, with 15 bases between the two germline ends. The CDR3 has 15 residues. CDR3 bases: TGTGCCAGTAGTGCCCAGGAACAGGGATCCTACGAGCAGTACTTC. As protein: CASSAQEQGSYEQYF.

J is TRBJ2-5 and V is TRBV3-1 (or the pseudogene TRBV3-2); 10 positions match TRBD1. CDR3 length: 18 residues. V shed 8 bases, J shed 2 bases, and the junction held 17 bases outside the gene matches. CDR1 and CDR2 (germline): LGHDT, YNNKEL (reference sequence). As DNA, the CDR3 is TGTGCCAGCGGACCCCGGGACAGGGGTCACGAAAAACAAGAGACCCAGTACTTC. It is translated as CASGPRDRGHEKQETQYF.

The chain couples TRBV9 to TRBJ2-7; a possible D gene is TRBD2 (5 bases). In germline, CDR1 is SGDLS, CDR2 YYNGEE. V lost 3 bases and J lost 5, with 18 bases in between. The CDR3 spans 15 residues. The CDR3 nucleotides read TGTGCCAGCAGCGACCCCTCTAGCTCTGGTAACGAGCAGTACTTC. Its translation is CASSDPSSSGNEQYF.

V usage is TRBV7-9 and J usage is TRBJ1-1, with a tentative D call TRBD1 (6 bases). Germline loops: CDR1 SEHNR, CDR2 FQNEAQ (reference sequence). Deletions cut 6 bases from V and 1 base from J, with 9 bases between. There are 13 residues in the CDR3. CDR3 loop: CASSRTENTEAFF. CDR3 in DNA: TGTGCCAGCAGTCGGACAGAGAACACTGAAGCTTTCTTT.

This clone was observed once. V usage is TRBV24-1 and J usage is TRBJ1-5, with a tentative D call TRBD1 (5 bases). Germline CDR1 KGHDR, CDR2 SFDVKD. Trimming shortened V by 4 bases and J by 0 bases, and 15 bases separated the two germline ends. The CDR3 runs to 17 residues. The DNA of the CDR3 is TGTGCCACCAGTGACAATTTTGGGGCTTATAGCAATCAGCCCCAGCATTTT. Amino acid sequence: CATSDNFGAYSNQPQHF.

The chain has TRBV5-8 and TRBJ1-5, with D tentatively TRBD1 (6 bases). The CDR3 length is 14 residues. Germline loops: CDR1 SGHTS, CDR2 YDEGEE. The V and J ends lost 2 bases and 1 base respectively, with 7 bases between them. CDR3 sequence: CASSFGTSNQPQHF. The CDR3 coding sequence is TGTGCCAGCAGCTTCGGGACAAGCAATCAGCCCCAGCATTTT.

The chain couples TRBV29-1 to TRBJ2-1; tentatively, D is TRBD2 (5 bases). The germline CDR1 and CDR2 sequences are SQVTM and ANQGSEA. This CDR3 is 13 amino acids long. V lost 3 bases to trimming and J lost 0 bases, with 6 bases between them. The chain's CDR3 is CSVDDYSYNEQFF. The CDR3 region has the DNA TGCAGCGTTGATGACTACTCCTACAATGAGCAGTTCTTC.

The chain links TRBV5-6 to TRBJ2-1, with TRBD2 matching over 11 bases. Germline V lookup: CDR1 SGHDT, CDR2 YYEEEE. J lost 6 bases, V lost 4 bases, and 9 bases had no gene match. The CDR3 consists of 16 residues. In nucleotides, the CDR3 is TGTGCCAGCAGCAGACCACTAGCGGGAGACTTCAATGAGCAGTTCTTC. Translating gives CASSRPLAGDFNEQFF.

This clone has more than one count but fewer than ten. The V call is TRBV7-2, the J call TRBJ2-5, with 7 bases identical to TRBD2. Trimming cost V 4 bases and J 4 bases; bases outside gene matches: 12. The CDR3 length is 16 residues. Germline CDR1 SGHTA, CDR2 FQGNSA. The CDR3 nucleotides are TGTGCCAGCAGCTCTAGCCAGCGGGGAATCGTAGAGACCCAGTACTTC. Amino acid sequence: CASSSSQRGIVETQYF. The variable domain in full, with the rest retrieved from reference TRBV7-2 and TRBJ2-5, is GAGVSQSPSNKVTEKGKDVELRCDPISGHTALYWYRQSLGQGLEFLIYFQGNSAPDKSGLPSDRFSAERTGGSVSTLTIQRTQQEDSAVYLCASSSSQRGIVETQYFGPGTRLLVL.

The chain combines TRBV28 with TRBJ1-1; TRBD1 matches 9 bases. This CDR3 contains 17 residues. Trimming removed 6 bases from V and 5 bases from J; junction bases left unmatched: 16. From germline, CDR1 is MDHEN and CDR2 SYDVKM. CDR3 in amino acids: CASSWLPGQGLRTEAFF. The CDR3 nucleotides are TGTGCCAGCAGCTGGTTACCGGGACAGGGATTGAGGACTGAAGCTTTCTTT. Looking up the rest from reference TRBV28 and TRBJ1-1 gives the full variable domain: DVKVTQSSRYLVKRTGEKVFLECVQDMDHENMFWYRQDPGLGLRLIYFSYDVKMKEKGDIPEGYSVSREKKERFSLILESASTNQTSMYLCASSWLPGQGLRTEAFFGQGTRLTVV.

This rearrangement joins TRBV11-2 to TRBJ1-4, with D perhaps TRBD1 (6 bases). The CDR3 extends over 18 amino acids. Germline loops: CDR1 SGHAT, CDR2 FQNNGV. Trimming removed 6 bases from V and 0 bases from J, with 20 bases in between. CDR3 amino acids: CASRLTGGRIATNEKLFF. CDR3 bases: TGTGCCAGCAGACTGACAGGCGGCCGGATTGCAACTAATGAAAAACTGTTTTTT.

This CDR3 is CASSEINYGYTF. The CDR3 DNA reads as TGTGCCAGTAGTGAGATTAACTATGGCTACACCTTC. The chain combines TRBV19 with TRBJ1-2; D call uncertain. From germline, CDR1 is LNHDA and CDR2 SQIVND (reference sequence). The CDR3 sequence is 12 residues long. Trimming removed 5 bases from V and 1 base from J, with 5 bases in between.

The CDR3 DNA follows: TGTGCCAGCAGCTTAATTAGCGGGAACAATGAGCAGTTCTTC. This sequence encodes CASSLISGNNEQFF. The J gene is TRBJ2-1, the V gene TRBV11-2; 8 bases are shared with TRBD2. V lost 2 bases to trimming and J lost 5 bases; unmatched junction nucleotides: 2. Germline CDR1 reads SGHAT; CDR2 reads FQNNGV. The CDR3 covers 14 residues.

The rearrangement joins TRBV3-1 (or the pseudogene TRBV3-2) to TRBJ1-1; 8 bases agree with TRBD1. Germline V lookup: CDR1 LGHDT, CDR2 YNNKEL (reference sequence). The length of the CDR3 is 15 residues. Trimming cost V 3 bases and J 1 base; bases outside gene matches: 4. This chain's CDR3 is CASSHPGQGNTEAFF. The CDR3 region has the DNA TGTGCCAGCAGCCACCCTGGACAGGGGAACACTGAAGCTTTCTTT.

The CDR3 sequence is CASSRRQGGVETQYF. CDR3 nucleotide sequence: TGTGCCAGCAGTAGACGACAGGGTGGGGTGGAGACCCAGTACTTC. This sequence joins TRBV27 and TRBJ2-5; TRBD1 matches 7 bases. Trimming cost V 5 bases and J 5 bases; bases outside gene matches: 11. CDR1 is MNHEY, CDR2 SMNVEV, per germline (reference sequence). CDR3 length: 15 residues.

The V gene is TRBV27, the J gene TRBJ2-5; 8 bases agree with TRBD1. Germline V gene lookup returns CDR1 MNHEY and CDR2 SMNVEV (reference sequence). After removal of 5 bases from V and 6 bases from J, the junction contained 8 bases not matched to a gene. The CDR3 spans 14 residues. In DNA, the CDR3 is TGTGCCAGCAGTGTCGCAGGGGGCGAGAAGACCCAGTACTTC. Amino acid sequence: CASSVAGGEKTQYF.

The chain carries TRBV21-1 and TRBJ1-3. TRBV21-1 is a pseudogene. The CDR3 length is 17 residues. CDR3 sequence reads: CASSKGPQEGSGNTIYF. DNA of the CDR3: TGTGCCAGCAGCAAAGGTCCCCAGGAGGGCTCTGGAAACACCATATATTTT.

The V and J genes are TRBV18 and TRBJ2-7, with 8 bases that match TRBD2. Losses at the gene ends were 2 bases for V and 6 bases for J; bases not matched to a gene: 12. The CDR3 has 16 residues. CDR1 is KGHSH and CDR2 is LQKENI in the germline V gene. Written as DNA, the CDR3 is TGTGCCAGCTCACCAACAGCGGGGGATCTCCCTAGCGAGCAGTACTTC. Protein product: CASSPTAGDLPSEQYF. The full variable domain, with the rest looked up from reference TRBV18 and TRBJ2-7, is NAGVMQNPRHLVRRRGQEARLRCSPMKGHSHVYWYRQLPEEGLKFMVYLQKENIIDESGMPKERFSAEFPKEGPSILRIQQVVRGDSAAYFCASSPTAGDLPSEQYFGPGTRLTVT.

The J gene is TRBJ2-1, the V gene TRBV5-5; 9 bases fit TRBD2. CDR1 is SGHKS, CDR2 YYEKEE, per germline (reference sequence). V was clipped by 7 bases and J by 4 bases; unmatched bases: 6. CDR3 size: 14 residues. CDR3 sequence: CASVGAGGYNEQFF. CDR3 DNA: TGTGCCAGCGTTGGGGCGGGAGGGTACAATGAGCAGTTCTTC.

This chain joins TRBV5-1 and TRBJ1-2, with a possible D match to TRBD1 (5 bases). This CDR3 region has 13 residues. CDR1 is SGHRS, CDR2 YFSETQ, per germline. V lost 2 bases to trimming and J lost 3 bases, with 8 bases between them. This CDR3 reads CASSLSGDYGYTF. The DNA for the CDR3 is TGCGCCAGCAGCTTATCGGGGGACTATGGCTACACCTTC. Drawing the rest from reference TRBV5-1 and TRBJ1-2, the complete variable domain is KAGVTQTPRYLIKTRGQQVTLSCSPISGHRSVSWYQQTPGQGLQFLFEYFSETQRNKGNFPGRFSGRQFSNSRSEMNVSTLELGDSALYLCASSLSGDYGYTFGSGTRLTVV.